This T cell receptor beta chain stems from a study of shared clonotypes between healthy human individuals. Trimming cost V 7 bases and J 5 bases, with 14 bases left between them. The CDR3 covers 13 residues. Per germline, CDR1 MNHNS and CDR2 SASEGT. The data were produced by immunoSEQ multiplex PCR, yet TCRdb's version contains in-frame clones alone and is incomplete. Seen here are 2 million to 2.5 million clones, roughly 93% observed once, and the top ten hold 0.3% to 0.4%. This sequence was found in a man aged 18 to 29 in good health. Some clones in this sample may be carry-over from other donors' samples. The specimen sequenced was naive CD4+ T cells from PBMCs. Stated subset: CD45RA+ positively selected. The rearrangement links TRBV6-1 to TRBJ2-5, with a weak D call TRBD1 (6 bases). The CDR3 sequence is CASKEGGFETQYF. The CDR3 nucleotides read TGTGCCAGCAAGGAAGGGGGTTTCGAGACCCAGTACTTC.